Presented here are 21 T cell receptor beta chains from one specimen sequenced in a study of long-term antiretroviral therapy in people with HIV. Researchers report immunoSEQ v3.0 was run at survey level. Generated by immunoSEQ multiplex PCR, the TCRdb table keeps only in-frame clones and is missing some. The sample carries around 30,000 clones, around nine tenths recorded once. The source material was unsorted PBMCs, sampled 0.5 years after starting antiretroviral therapy. The receptors were sampled from a woman in her late teens or twenties with HIV.

This chain joins TRBV5-8 and TRBJ2-7; 10 bases are a match to TRBD1. Germline V gene sequence: CDR1 SGHTS, CDR2 YDEGEE. This CDR3 contains 18 residues. V was pared by 3 bases and J by 1 base, with 13 bases of the junction left unmatched. CDR3 sequence (DNA): TGTGCCAGCAGCTCGCAAGGGATGGGGACAGGGGTATCCTACGAGCAGTACTTC. Translating gives CASSSQGMGTGVSYEQYF.

V gene TRBV28 combines with J gene TRBJ1-1; TRBD1 aligns across 8 bases. Germline V gene lookup returns CDR1 MDHEN and CDR2 SYDVKM. The CDR3 extends over 16 amino acids. The V gene end was trimmed by 4 bases and the J gene end by 5 bases; junction bases not matched to a gene: 12. CDR3 residues: CASSSHTGTGGTEAFF. In DNA, the CDR3 is TGTGCCAGCAGTTCCCATACCGGGACAGGAGGAACTGAAGCTTTCTTT.

This chain joins TRBV7-2 and TRBJ2-3; D is unresolved. Germline V gene lookup returns CDR1 SGHTA and CDR2 FQGNSA. V lost 5 bases to trimming and J lost 2 bases, with 2 bases between them. This CDR3 has 11 residues. The CDR3 coding sequence is TGTGCCAGCAGCGACACAGATACGCAGTATTTT. It translates to CASSDTDTQYF.

The chain is built from TRBV5-6 and TRBJ2-2, with 8 positions matching TRBD1. CDR3 size: 15 residues. CDR1 is SGHDT and CDR2 is YYEEEE in the germline V gene. J was trimmed by 1 base and V by 4 bases; bases with no gene match: 3. CDR3 nucleotides: TGTGCCAGCAGCCCTGGGACAGGGAACACCGGGGAGCTGTTTTTT. Translating it yields CASSPGTGNTGELFF.

The chain employs TRBV7-9 and TRBJ1-1; D not resolved. The germline CDR1 and CDR2 sequences are SEHNR and FQNEAQ (reference sequence). V lost 5 bases and J 3 bases, leaving 10 bases between the germline ends. The CDR3 is made up of 13 amino acids. This CDR3 is CASSRIRDTEAFF. As DNA, the CDR3 is TGTGCCAGCAGCCGAATCCGGGACACTGAAGCTTTCTTT.

The V gene is TRBV28, the J gene TRBJ2-3; possibly TRBD2 for D (7 bases). The V end lost 3 bases, the J end lost 6 bases, and 19 bases lay between the germline ends. Per germline, CDR1 MDHEN and CDR2 SYDVKM. The CDR3 loop spans 16 amino acids. The CDR3 nucleotides are TGTGCCAGCAGTTTTGAGGGGGAGGGCCTCGGGGATACGCAGTATTTT. Residues: CASSFEGEGLGDTQYF.

This chain uses TRBV11-3 with TRBJ2-3; TRBD2 matches at 14 bases. After removal of 0 bases from V and 5 bases from J, the junction contained 7 bases not matched to a gene. The CDR3 is 18 amino acids. The germline gives CDR1 SGHNT, CDR2 YENEEA. This chain's CDR3 is CASSLDFGTSGRRDTQYF. In nucleotides, the CDR3 is TGTGCCAGCAGCTTAGATTTCGGGACTAGCGGGAGAAGAGATACGCAGTATTTT.

V usage is TRBV9 and J usage is TRBJ1-1; possible D gene TRBD1, 6 bases. The germline CDR1 and CDR2 sequences are SGDLS and YYNGEE. This CDR3 has 16 amino acids. The V end was cut by 5 bases, the J end by 5 bases, with 22 bases between. CDR3 bases: TGTGCCAGCAGTATTCACAGGGAGGCGGTTGGAACTGAAGCTTTCTTT. It encodes CASSIHREAVGTEAFF. Full variable domain (missing parts from reference TRBV9 and TRBJ1-1): DSGVTQTPKHLITATGQRVTLRCSPRSGDLSVYWYQQSLDQGLQFLIQYYNGEERAKGNILERFSAQQFPDLHSELNLSSLELGDSALYFCASSIHREAVGTEAFFGQGTRLTVV.

The chain joins TRBV2 to TRBJ2-1, with 11 bases lining up with TRBD1. CDR1 is SNHLY, CDR2 FYNNEI, per germline. V was clipped by 4 bases and J by 6 bases; unmatched bases: 2. CDR3 length: 14 residues. Here the CDR3 DNA reads TGTGCCAGCAGTGGGACAGGGGGCCTCAATGAGCAGTTCTTC. Translation: CASSGTGGLNEQFF.

CDR3 coding DNA: TGTGCCAGCAGCTGGGATTACGAGCAGTACTTC. It encodes CASSWDYEQYF. J is TRBJ2-7 and V is TRBV7-9, with D unresolved. Germline V gene lookup returns CDR1 SEHNR and CDR2 FQNEAQ (reference sequence). The CDR3 is 11 residues long. V lost 4 bases, J lost 4 bases, and 5 bases lay in between.

The CDR3, as DNA: TGCGCCAGCAGCAACGGACTAGCGGGAGCCAGGTCCTACAATGAGCAGTTCTTC. This codes for CASSNGLAGARSYNEQFF. The V call is TRBV5-1, the J call TRBJ2-1, with 13 bases fitting TRBD2. The V gene's germline CDR1 is SGHRS and CDR2 YFSETQ. CDR3 length equals 18 residues. The V segment lost 4 bases and the J segment 1 base; nucleotides outside the gene matches: 8.

The chain has TRBV27 and TRBJ2-3; D assignment may be TRBD1 or TRBD2 (5 bases each). Between the trimmed V and J ends, which lost 5 bases and 6 bases, there was a span of 12 bases. This CDR3 comprises 13 residues. CDR1 and CDR2 from the germline V gene are MNHEY and SMNVEV (reference sequence). The CDR3 is CASSTGPWDTQYF. The CDR3 DNA reads as TGTGCCAGCAGTACGGGACCCTGGGATACGCAGTATTTT.

The chain recombines TRBV6-5 with TRBJ1-3; 8 bases map to TRBD1. Germline V CDR1 and CDR2: MNHEY, SVGAGI. The trim removed 4 bases at V and 7 bases at J, leaving 3 bases unmatched. The CDR3 contains 13 residues. The CDR3 sequence is CASSFRQGNTIYF. Written as DNA, the CDR3 is TGTGCCAGCAGTTTTCGACAGGGGAACACCATATATTTT.

The chain uses TRBV2 and TRBJ1-4, with D hard to call. The CDR3 sequence is 13 residues long. Germline assignment: CDR1 SNHLY and CDR2 FYNNEI. V was cut by 6 bases and J by 7 bases, with 12 bases left in between. The chain's CDR3 is CASSQPRGEKLFF. The CDR3 DNA sequence: TGTGCCAGCAGCCAGCCGAGAGGTGAAAAACTGTTTTTT.

The CDR3 sequence is CASSLGEYNEQFF. CDR3 DNA sequence: TGTGCCAGCAGCTTAGGGGAATACAATGAGCAGTTCTTC. This chain connects TRBV7-9 to TRBJ2-1; D gene unclear. The V end was cut by 1 base, the J end by 4 bases, with 5 bases between. Germline V gene lookup returns CDR1 SEHNR and CDR2 FQNEAQ (reference sequence). The CDR3 spans 13 residues.

This sequence joins TRBV7-2 and TRBJ1-1; 7 bases are shared with TRBD1. The J segment lost 4 bases and the V segment lost 5 bases, leaving 10 bases of the junction unmatched. CDR3 size: 15 residues. The germline gives CDR1 SGHTA, CDR2 FQGNSA. The CDR3 region is CASSPLTGRGTEAFF. DNA of the CDR3: TGTGCCAGCAGCCCCCTGACAGGGAGGGGCACTGAAGCTTTCTTT.

The V and J genes are TRBV6-5 and TRBJ2-7, with D possibly being TRBD2 (5 bases). Germline CDR1 is MNHEY and CDR2 is SVGAGI. Trimming removed 0 bases at V and 7 bases at J, with 10 bases between. The length of the CDR3 is 13 residues. The CDR3 sequence is CASSYSGVGEQYF. DNA of the CDR3: TGTGCCAGCAGTTACTCGGGAGTGGGTGAGCAGTACTTC.

V is TRBV7-2 and J is TRBJ2-1; possibly TRBD2 for D (5 bases). Germline assignment: CDR1 SGHTA and CDR2 FQGNSA. The V end was cut by 3 bases, the J end by 5 bases, with 14 bases between. CDR3 size: 15 residues. CDR3 residues: CASSLSVAGNNEQFF. In DNA, the CDR3 is TGTGCCAGCAGCTTGTCCGTGGCGGGCAACAATGAGCAGTTCTTC.

The chain combines TRBV9 with TRBJ2-3; D is perhaps TRBD2 (5 bases). V was trimmed by 0 bases and J by 1 base, leaving 18 bases between them. This CDR3 has 18 amino acids. CDR1 is SGDLS and CDR2 is YYNGEE in the germline V gene. DNA for the CDR3: TGTGCCAGCAGCGTAGACCCTCTGGCGGGTTCGGGCACAGATACGCAGTATTTT. Translating gives CASSVDPLAGSGTDTQYF. The whole variable domain, filled in from reference TRBV9 and TRBJ2-3, reads DSGVTQTPKHLITATGQRVTLRCSPRSGDLSVYWYQQSLDQGLQFLIQYYNGEERAKGNILERFSAQQFPDLHSELNLSSLELGDSALYFCASSVDPLAGSGTDTQYFGPGTRLTVL.

The V call is TRBV7-9, the J call TRBJ2-1, with D unresolved. The ends were cut back, 4 bases at V and 7 bases at J, with 14 bases in the middle. The CDR3 consists of 14 residues. From germline, CDR1 is SEHNR and CDR2 FQNEAQ (reference sequence). This chain's CDR3 is CASSSVLEVNEQFF. The CDR3, as DNA: TGTGCCAGCAGCTCCGTCTTAGAGGTTAATGAGCAGTTCTTC.

The V gene is TRBV25-1, the J gene TRBJ1-2; D unresolved. V was shortened by 8 bases and J by 8 bases, with 24 bases between the two germline ends. Germline CDR1 reads MGHDK; CDR2 reads SYGVNS. The CDR3 is 15 residues long. This CDR3 reads CASAARGGDSGGYTF. The CDR3 nucleotides read TGTGCCAGCGCGGCTCGGGGAGGCGACTCGGGGGGCTACACCTTC.